This T cell receptor beta chain was identified during a study of cytomegalovirus exposure and HLA in healthy donors. About the research overall: Previous work identified roughly 120 million unique TCR beta sequences from roughly 180 million T cells.

The CDR3 covers 12 residues. Looked up from germline, CDR1 is SEHNR and CDR2 is FQNEAQ (reference sequence). Findings and limits, study-wide: DRB1 showed the most TCR associations and HLA-C the fewest in a later analysis, as rates varied by HLA locus.

In the case of this clone: The antigen remains unidentified. One junction end disagrees with the germline gene, perhaps due to a read error.

The PCR used 60 Vbeta and 13 Jbeta primers. Measured with immunoSEQ multiplex PCR; TCRdb has only the in-frame clones, and not every one. Found here are 150,000 to 200,000 clones, about four fifths of them singletons; the top ten hold approximately 2.1%. The TCR comes from a woman aged 45 to 65 in good health and CMV-seronegative. Sequenced input: PBMCs. The V and J genes are TRBV7-9 and TRBJ2-3, with D unclear. CDR3 in amino acids: CSSSFESDTQYF. DNA of the CDR3: TGTTCCAGCAGCTTCGAGTCAGATACGCAGTATTTT.